These T cell receptor beta chains were read from a single sample in a study of cytomegalovirus exposure and HLA in healthy donors. Generated by immunoSEQ multiplex PCR, the TCRdb table keeps only in-frame clones and is missing some. There are about 90,000 clones in the sample; around four fifths occur only once, and approximately 2.6% lies in the top ten. Sample: PBMCs. The receptors shown here come from a man aged 30 to 45 in good health and CMV-seronegative. The CDR3 runs from the conserved cysteine through the conserved F or W. The D gene is left open where the match is weak.

>TRBV5-1|TRBJ2-1|NA
CASSPPEALYNEQFF
>TRBV2|TRBJ2-1|TRBD1
CASSPGQVINEQFF
>TRBV4-2|TRBJ2-7|TRBD1
CASSQDTGQGYLDEQYF
>TRBV7-2|TRBJ1-5|TRBD1
CASSPGGTGNQPQHF
>TRBV5-4|TRBJ1-6|TRBD1
CASSGGDRGSPLHF
>TRBV7-2|TRBJ1-1|TRBD1
CASSSRTGANTEAFF
>TRBV13|TRBJ2-1|TRBD2
CASSSTLSGGSSYNEQFF
>TRBV6-5|TRBJ2-7|NA
CASSYSQNSYEQYF
>TRBV5-5|TRBJ1-2|TRBD1
CASSLSPGQGPIYGYTF
>TRBV5-1|TRBJ2-5|TRBD2
CASSLAASGGLYF
>TRBV30|TRBJ1-1|TRBD1
CAWRGTGDRNTEAFF
>TRBV5-1|TRBJ2-5|TRBD1
CASSLVRGREETQYF
>TRBV6-1|TRBJ1-5|TRBD1
CASSATRQGKYSNQPQHF
>TRBV7-9|TRBJ1-1|TRBD1
CASSHGAGGGTEAFF
>TRBV29-1|TRBJ2-2|NA
CSVGVSTGELFF
>TRBV7-2|NA|NA
CASSLAGGPPGYEQYF
>TRBV5-1|TRBJ1-1|TRBD1
CASSIRTGEGTEAFF
>TRBV2|TRBJ2-7|NA
CASTPAGSREQYF
>TRBV27|TRBJ1-1|TRBD1
CASSPWTGLWDTEAFF
>TRBV4-1|TRBJ1-2|TRBD1
CASLGTAYGYTF
>TRBV7-6|TRBJ2-3|NA
CASSLITDTQYF
>TRBV30|TRBJ1-1|NA
CAWSVWGGPMNTEAFF
>TRBV5-4|TRBJ2-5|NA
CASSSRNQYQETQYF